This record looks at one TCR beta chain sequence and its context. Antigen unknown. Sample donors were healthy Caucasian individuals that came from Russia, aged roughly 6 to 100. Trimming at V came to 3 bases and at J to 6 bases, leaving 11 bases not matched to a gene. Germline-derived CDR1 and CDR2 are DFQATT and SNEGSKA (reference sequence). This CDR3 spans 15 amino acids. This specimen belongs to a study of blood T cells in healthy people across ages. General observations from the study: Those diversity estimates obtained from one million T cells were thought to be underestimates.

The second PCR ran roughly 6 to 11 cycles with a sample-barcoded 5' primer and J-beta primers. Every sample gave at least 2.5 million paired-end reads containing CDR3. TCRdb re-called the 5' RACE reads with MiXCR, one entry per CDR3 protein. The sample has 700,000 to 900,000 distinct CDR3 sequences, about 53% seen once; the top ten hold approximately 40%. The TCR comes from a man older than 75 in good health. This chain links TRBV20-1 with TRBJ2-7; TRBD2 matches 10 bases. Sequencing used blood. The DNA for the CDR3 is TGCAGTGCTAGCCAAATAGCGGGAGGAATAGCCGAGCAGTACTTC. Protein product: CSASQIAGGIAEQYF.